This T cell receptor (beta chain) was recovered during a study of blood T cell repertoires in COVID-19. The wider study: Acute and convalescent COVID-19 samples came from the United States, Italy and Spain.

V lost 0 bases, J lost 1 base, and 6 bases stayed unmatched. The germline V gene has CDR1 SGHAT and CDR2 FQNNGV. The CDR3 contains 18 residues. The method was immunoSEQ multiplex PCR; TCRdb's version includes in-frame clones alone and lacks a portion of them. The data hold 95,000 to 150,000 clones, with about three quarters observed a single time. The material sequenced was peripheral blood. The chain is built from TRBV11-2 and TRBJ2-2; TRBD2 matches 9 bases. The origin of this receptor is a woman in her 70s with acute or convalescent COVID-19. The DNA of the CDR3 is TGTGCCAGCAGCTTAGAGCCAGCGGGGGGTTTGAACACCGGGGAGCTGTTTTTT. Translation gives CASSLEPAGGLNTGELFF.